These 10 T cell receptor beta chains share one sample of origin, sequenced in a study of shared clonotypes between healthy human individuals. TCRdb's copy holds only in-frame clones and misses some; the assay was immunoSEQ multiplex PCR. The sample lists 2 million to 2.5 million clones; 90% to 95% were seen once. Sequencing used naive CD4+ T cells from PBMCs. The subset was: CD45RA+ positively selected. The receptors shown here come from a young man in good health. Some clones in this sample may be carry-over from other donors' samples.

V is TRBV27 and J is TRBJ2-7; 14 bases map to TRBD2. Per germline, CDR1 MNHEY and CDR2 SMNVEV (reference sequence). The V and J ends lost 5 bases and 5 bases, in that order; junction bases with no gene match: 14. This CDR3 is 18 amino acids long. CDR3 region: CASSARGLAGESSHEQYF. DNA for the CDR3: TGTGCCAGCAGTGCCAGGGGACTAGCGGGAGAGTCTTCCCACGAGCAGTACTTC.

This clone has just a few counts. This chain uses TRBV5-1 with TRBJ2-7, with 10 bases identical to TRBD2. Germline lookup yields CDR1 SGHRS and CDR2 YFSETQ. CDR3 size: 16 residues. Trimming removed 0 bases from V and 3 bases from J; junction bases left unmatched: 6. In DNA form, the CDR3 reads TGCGCCAGCAGCTTGGGGACTAGCGGACAGATCTACGAGCAGTACTTC. This encodes CASSLGTSGQIYEQYF.

The chain employs TRBV28 and TRBJ1-4, with TRBD1 matching 9 bases. This CDR3 comprises 12 residues. CDR1 and CDR2 (germline): MDHEN, SYDVKM. The ends lost 11 bases at V and 8 bases at J; junction bases unmatched: 6. The CDR3 reads CAHGQGKEKLFF. In DNA form, the CDR3 reads TGTGCCCATGGACAGGGGAAGGAAAAACTGTTTTTT.

The rearrangement joins TRBV5-1 to TRBJ2-1, with 10 bases matching TRBD2. The trim removed 2 bases at V and 5 bases at J, leaving 7 bases unmatched. In germline, CDR1 is SGHRS, CDR2 YFSETQ. This CDR3 comprises 16 residues. CDR3 nucleotide sequence: TGCGCCAGCAGCTTTGCTAGCGGGAGCGGTCACAATGAGCAGTTCTTC. Protein sequence: CASSFASGSGHNEQFF.

This rearrangement joins TRBV7-5 to TRBJ2-5; TRBD1 is taken as the D call from the table, unchecked against the DNA. TRBV7-5 is annotated as a pseudogene. The CDR3 is 16 residues long. CDR3 residues: CARSTRRGRVGETQYF. The CDR3 DNA follows: TGTGCCAGAAGCACCCGTAGGGGCCGGGTCGGGGAGACCCAGTACTTC.

The V call is TRBV7-3, the J call TRBJ1-2, with 7 bases aligning to TRBD1. Germline CDR1 SGHTA, CDR2 FQGTGA. CDR3 size: 17 residues. V lost 1 base, J lost 4 bases, and 12 bases stayed unmatched. The CDR3 region has the DNA TGTGCCAGCAGCTTAAGGGGAGGACAGGATATCTTCTATGGCTACACCTTC. Encoded protein: CASSLRGGQDIFYGYTF.

The chain has TRBV19 and TRBJ2-6; 8 bases line up with TRBD1. V was clipped by 4 bases and J by 2 bases; unmatched bases: 7. The V gene's germline CDR1 is LNHDA and CDR2 SQIVND (reference sequence). The CDR3 sequence is 17 residues long. The CDR3 DNA reads TGTGCCAGTAGTAGCCCCACGACAGGGGCTGGGGCCAACGTCCTGACTTTC. This translates into CASSSPTTGAGANVLTF. Looking up the rest from reference TRBV19 and TRBJ2-6 gives the full variable domain: DGGITQSPKYLFRKEGQNVTLSCEQNLNHDAMYWYRQDPGQGLRLIYYSQIVNDFQKGDIAEGYSVSREKKESFPLTVTSAQKNPTAFYLCASSSPTTGAGANVLTFGAGSRLTVL.

This chain joins TRBV2 and TRBJ2-7; D gene ambiguous. CDR3 size: 14 residues. Germline V lookup: CDR1 SNHLY, CDR2 FYNNEI. V was cut by 5 bases and J by 1 base, with 12 bases left in between. CDR3 nucleotide sequence: TGTGCCAGCAGTTCTCAGGACGTTTCCTACGAGCAGTACTTC. It codes for CASSSQDVSYEQYF.

The V gene is TRBV28, the J gene TRBJ2-7; D is tentatively TRBD1 or TRBD2 (6 bases each). V lost 5 bases and J lost 9, with 17 bases in between. Germline V CDR1 and CDR2: MDHEN, SYDVKM. This CDR3 spans 13 amino acids. CDR3 residues: CASSDPGGARQYF. The CDR3, as DNA: TGTGCCAGCAGTGACCCCGGGGGCGCGAGGCAGTACTTC.

Notes on this clone: Additional DNA sequences in this sample encode the identical CDR3. The chain combines TRBV5-1 with TRBJ2-1; 16 bases align to TRBD2. Trimming removed 0 bases from V and 10 bases from J; junction bases left unmatched: 1. CDR1 and CDR2 (germline): SGHRS, YFSETQ. This CDR3 contains 15 residues. The CDR3 loop reads CASSLEGLAGGEQFF. The CDR3 DNA is TGCGCCAGCAGCTTGGAGGGACTAGCGGGAGGGGAGCAGTTCTTC.